This TCR beta chain was documented in a study of blood T cell repertoires in COVID-19. On the study more broadly: Both acute and convalescent COVID-19 samples were obtained from the United States, Italy and Spain.

In the authors' workflow: Amplification of reference gene primers was used by the study to estimate nucleated cell counts. TCRdb's table, derived via immunoSEQ multiplex PCR, lists solely in-frame clones and lacks some. From that table come the V and J calls and clone size; the DNA was used to work out D and trimming. The sample lists some 100,000 clones, just under 80% seen once, with 15% to 20% in the top ten. The sequenced sample was peripheral blood. The clonotype was recovered from a human donor in a cohort sampled during active COVID-19.

The CDR3 nucleotides read TGTGCCAGCAGCTCAGGGGGCCGTGGCTACACCTTC. Its translation: CASSSGGRGYTF. The gene calls are TRBV5-6 and TRBJ1-2; 8 nucleotides agree with TRBD1. Unmatched junction bases numbered 2, after V lost 3 bases and J lost 7 bases. CDR1 and CDR2 (germline): SGHDT, YYEEEE. The CDR3 has 12 amino acids.